This T cell receptor beta chain is from a study of shared clonotypes between healthy human individuals. General study results and limits: Clonotypes shared by all four sorted-subset donors had higher generation probabilities than non-shared clonotypes. Larger estimated richness was generally seen in naive subsets than in memory subsets.

From germline, CDR1 is KGHSH and CDR2 LQKENI. This CDR3 has 18 amino acids. V lost 3 bases and J lost 2; bases outside the gene matches: 7. Concerning this clone itself: Antigen specificity is unknown.

In the original processing: ImmunoSEQ gave junction-only sequences without quality scores, so filtering differed. The method was immunoSEQ multiplex PCR; TCRdb's version includes in-frame clones alone and lacks a portion of them. D and trimming were read from the DNA, whereas the V and J calls and clone size are those reported in that table. The sample lists roughly 770,000 clones, about 96% seen once, with roughly 0.23% in the top ten. The naive CD8 subset, CD45RO-negative cells positively selected for CCR7, excluded terminally differentiated effector memory CD45RA+ cells. Study donors comprised healthy, HIV-negative adults devoid of recent acute infection or vaccination.

Material for sequencing was naive CD8+ T cells sorted from blood. This clonotype was sampled from a man aged 25 to 40 in good health. The rearrangement uses TRBV18 and TRBJ2-6; 10 positions agree with TRBD1. CDR3: CASSPRQGALPGANVLTF. For the CDR3, the DNA is TGTGCCAGCTCACCCCGACAGGGGGCGCTCCCTGGGGCCAACGTCCTGACTTTC.